The 14 T cell receptor beta chains presented below share a single source sample, sequenced in a study of blood T cells in healthy people across ages. For the second PCR, which ran for about 7 to 11 cycles, a sample-barcoded 5' primer and a J-beta primer mix were used. TCRdb re-derived calls from the 5' RACE reads in MiXCR, one entry per CDR3 protein. The sample lists about 1,000,000 distinct CDR3 sequences, 45% occurring once. The sequencing sample was made of blood. Receptor source: an older woman in good health.

The chain is built from TRBV20-1 and TRBJ2-7; 9 bases map to TRBD1. After removal of 5 bases from V and 3 bases from J, the junction contained 8 bases not matched to a gene. The CDR3 totals 14 residues. The germline V gene encodes CDR1 DFQATT and CDR2 SNEGSKA (reference sequence). Here the CDR3 DNA reads TGCAGTGCTTCCCCGCGGACAGGGGTCTACGAGCAGTACTTC. Protein: CSASPRTGVYEQYF.

V and J are TRBV2 and TRBJ2-3, with a tentative D call TRBD1 (6 bases). CDR1 is SNHLY and CDR2 is FYNNEI in the germline V gene. V dropped 6 bases and J dropped 6 bases, with 10 bases sitting between them. The CDR3 sequence is 12 residues long. CDR3 DNA: TGTGCCAGCAGGGAAAGGGGGGATACGCAGTATTTT. This translates into CASRERGDTQYF.

This sequence joins TRBV5-1 and TRBJ2-3; 9 positions agree with TRBD2. CDR3 length equals 15 residues. Germline lookup yields CDR1 SGHRS and CDR2 YFSETQ. Trimming took 4 bases from V and 2 from J; bases not matched to a gene: 5. The CDR3 region has the DNA TGCGCCAGCAGCGATTTAGCGGGAGTCACAGATACGCAGTATTTT. Its protein is CASSDLAGVTDTQYF.

The rearrangement joins TRBV13 to TRBJ2-1; possible D gene TRBD2, 5 bases. CDR1 PRHDT and CDR2 FYEKMQ come from the germline V gene (reference sequence). Trimming took off 4 bases at V and 1 base at J, with 20 bases between the two ends. The length of the CDR3 is 18 residues. The CDR3 bases are TGTGCCAGCAGCTCTAGCCGCCGGGGTGGCGGATCCTACAATGAGCAGTTCTTC. The encoded protein is CASSSSRRGGGSYNEQFF.

The chain carries TRBV28 and TRBJ2-7, with D possibly being TRBD1 or TRBD2 (5 bases each). The CDR3 covers 18 residues. The V and J ends lost 7 bases and 3 bases respectively, with 28 bases between them. CDR1 is MDHEN and CDR2 is SYDVKM in the germline V gene. CDR3 DNA: TGTGCCAGCACCCGGGTGGGCTGGGACCCGGAAAATGTCTACGAGCAGTACTTC. Amino acids: CASTRVGWDPENVYEQYF.

This clonotype was recorded at least ten times. The chain combines TRBV9 with TRBJ2-1; 8 positions match TRBD2. With V trimmed by 3 bases and J by 10 bases, 12 bases remained unmatched. CDR1 and CDR2 from the germline V gene are SGDLS and YYNGEE. The CDR3 is made up of 15 amino acids. The CDR3 loop is CASSATSVGVLEQFF. The CDR3 coding sequence is TGTGCCAGCAGCGCGACTAGCGTGGGGGTATTGGAGCAGTTCTTC.

This chain uses TRBV7-2 with TRBJ2-1, with D hard to call. The CDR3 length is 12 residues. Germline loops: CDR1 SGHTA, CDR2 FQGNSA. Trimming left V 3 bases short and J 7 bases short, with 7 bases between. In nucleotides, the CDR3 is TGTGCCAGCAGCTTGATGAGGAATGAGCAGTTCTTC. It codes for CASSLMRNEQFF.

With regard to this clonotype: One end of the junction is discordant with germline, which a read error may explain. The V and J genes are TRBV9 and TRBJ1-2; perhaps TRBD1 as D (5 bases). CDR3 length equals 14 residues. CDR1 is SGDLS, CDR2 YYNGEE, per germline. CDR3 in amino acids: CASSGDPQGYGHTF. In DNA, the CDR3 is TGTGCCAGCAGTGGGGACCCGCAGGGCTATGGCCACACCTTC.

V gene TRBV29-1 combines with J gene TRBJ1-2; no reliable D call. This CDR3 is built from 12 residues. Trimming cost V 3 bases and J 3 bases, with 8 bases left between them. Per the germline V gene, CDR1 is SQVTM and CDR2 is ANQGSEA. This CDR3 is CSVEKRDYGYTF. The CDR3 nucleotides read TGCAGCGTTGAGAAGAGAGACTATGGCTACACCTTC.

This chain links TRBV7-9 with TRBJ2-7, with D perhaps matching TRBD2 (6 bases). Germline-derived CDR1 and CDR2 are SEHNR and FQNEAQ (reference sequence). Trimming removed 5 bases from V and 10 bases from J, with 12 bases in between. CDR3 length equals 11 residues. In DNA form, the CDR3 reads TGTGCCAGCAGCATTGGAGGGGATCAGTACTTC. Translated, it gives CASSIGGDQYF.

This clonotype has just a few counts. V and J are TRBV20-1 and TRBJ2-3; tentatively, D is TRBD2 (5 bases). V was clipped by 8 bases and J by 2 bases, with 17 bases between them. The CDR3 totals 14 residues. The germline V gene has CDR1 DFQATT and CDR2 SNEGSKA (reference sequence). The chain's CDR3 is CSTGGSAYTDTQYF. DNA for the CDR3: TGCAGTACTGGAGGTAGCGCATACACAGATACGCAGTATTTT.

The chain recombines TRBV7-6 with TRBJ2-7, with 9 bases matching TRBD2. The V gene end was trimmed by 5 bases and the J gene end by 5 bases; junction bases not matched to a gene: 7. The CDR3 consists of 14 residues. The germline V gene has CDR1 SGHVS and CDR2 FNYEAQ. CDR3 residues: CASSPGTSIDEQYF. The CDR3, as DNA: TGTGCCAGCAGCCCCGGGACTAGCATCGACGAGCAGTACTTC.

This clonotype was seen a few times. The rearrangement links TRBV20-1 to TRBJ2-3; the match to TRBD1 covers 9 bases. The CDR3 has 14 residues. CDR1 is DFQATT, CDR2 SNEGSKA, per germline (reference sequence). V dropped 3 bases and J dropped 5; count of bases not matched to a gene: 6. CDR3 bases: TGCAGTGCTAGCGTACAGGGGGCTGGAGATACGCAGTATTTT. Protein: CSASVQGAGDTQYF.

This clonotype has just a few counts. CDR3 coding DNA: TGTGCCACCAGTGTTAGCGGGAGTGGCAATGAGCAGTTCTTC. Translated, it gives CATSVSGSGNEQFF. The genes are TRBV24-1 and TRBJ2-1; 9 bases are a match to TRBD2. In germline, CDR1 is KGHDR, CDR2 SFDVKD. This CDR3 contains 14 residues. Losses at the gene ends were 5 bases for V and 6 bases for J; bases not matched to a gene: 4.